Reported below is one T cell receptor beta chain. The CDR3 runs to 12 residues. CDR1 and CDR2 from the germline V gene are MNHEY and SVGAGI. The V and J ends lost 11 bases and 7 bases respectively, with 18 bases between them. This record comes from a study of cytomegalovirus exposure and HLA in healthy donors. The data were produced by immunoSEQ multiplex PCR, yet TCRdb's version contains in-frame clones alone and is incomplete. The sample contains 200,000 to 250,000 clones, about 90% of which appear only once. The sample comprised PBMCs. The genes are TRBV6-5 and TRBJ2-7; TRBD1 is a possible D gene (5 bases). The sequence came from a young man in good health and CMV-seropositive. CDR3 DNA sequence: TGTGCCGCTGGGCCGGCAGGGTTGGAGCAGTACTTC. Protein sequence: CAAGPAGLEQYF.